The 27 T cell receptor beta chains reported below all come from one sample, sequenced in a study of OX40 agonist ivuxolimab in advanced cancers. Data came from immunoSEQ multiplex PCR; TCRdb stores just in-frame clones and leaves some out. The profile shows 65,000 to 90,000 clones, around nine tenths of them singletons. The sample in question was CD4+ or CD8+ T cells sorted from blood, obtained in a trial of the OX40 agonist ivuxolimab. These receptors all come from an adult with an advanced solid tumor such as melanoma, head and neck, liver or kidney cancer.

V gene TRBV4-1 combines with J gene TRBJ2-7; a possible D gene is TRBD1 (5 bases). The ends were cut back, 3 bases at V and 7 bases at J, with 16 bases in the middle. This CDR3 spans 14 amino acids. The V gene's germline CDR1 is MGHRA and CDR2 YSYEKL. CDR3 sequence: CASSHSQRTGEQYF. The CDR3 DNA follows: TGCGCCAGCAGCCATAGCCAGCGTACAGGAGAGCAGTACTTC.

The chain uses TRBV13 and TRBJ2-3; D not resolved. Looked up from germline, CDR1 is PRHDT and CDR2 is FYEKMQ (reference sequence). Trimming took off 2 bases at V and 4 bases at J, with 4 bases between the two ends. The CDR3 has 12 residues. CDR3: CASSLRSDTQYF. Written as DNA, the CDR3 is TGTGCCAGCAGCTTAAGGTCAGATACGCAGTATTTT.

J is TRBJ2-5 and V is TRBV9; 8 bases map to TRBD1. Germline CDR1 and CDR2: SGDLS and YYNGEE. Trimming removed 3 bases from V and 4 bases from J; junction bases left unmatched: 8. This CDR3 contains 15 residues. CDR3 coding DNA: TGTGCCAGCAGCGCACAGGGGGTCCCCCCAGAGACCCAGTACTTC. It translates to CASSAQGVPPETQYF.

This clone was observed a single time. The chain links TRBV5-1 to TRBJ2-2; 7 bases agree with TRBD1. The CDR3 loop spans 16 amino acids. CDR1 is SGHRS and CDR2 is YFSETQ in the germline V gene. V shed 1 base and J 4 bases; nucleotides not matched to a gene: 7. CDR3 in amino acids: CASSLITTGPTGELFF. In DNA, the CDR3 is TGCGCCAGCAGCTTGATCACGACAGGGCCCACCGGGGAGCTGTTTTTT.

The chain has TRBV18 and TRBJ2-5; D assignment may be TRBD1 or TRBD2 (5 bases each). Trimming took 3 bases from V and 4 from J, leaving 12 bases between them. The CDR3 consists of 14 residues. Looked up from germline, CDR1 is KGHSH and CDR2 is LQKENI. Here the CDR3 DNA reads TGTGCCAGCTCACCCCTCGGGGCGGGAGAGACCCAGTACTTC. Translation gives CASSPLGAGETQYF.

The chain combines TRBV6-4 with TRBJ2-1; D is ambiguous. From germline, CDR1 is MRHNA and CDR2 SNTAGT. Trimming cost V 2 bases and J 7 bases, with 12 bases left between them. The CDR3 is 14 residues long. The CDR3 reads CASSDGEIGNEQFF. Written as DNA, the CDR3 is TGTGCCAGCAGTGACGGGGAAATAGGGAATGAGCAGTTCTTC.

The V call is TRBV7-6, the J call TRBJ2-7; D unclear. The CDR3 is made up of 16 amino acids. V was clipped by 0 bases and J by 0 bases, with 12 bases between them. The germline V gene has CDR1 SGHVS and CDR2 FNYEAQ. The CDR3 is CASSLARQAISYEQYF. The DNA of the CDR3 is TGTGCCAGCAGCTTAGCGCGGCAGGCTATCTCCTACGAGCAGTACTTC.

The CDR3 protein is CATSLKEGNEQFF. CDR3 DNA sequence: TGTGCCACCAGCCTCAAGGAAGGGAATGAGCAGTTCTTC. This chain links TRBV15 with TRBJ2-1; no reliable D call. CDR3 size: 13 residues. Per germline, CDR1 LNHNV and CDR2 YYDKDF (reference sequence). V lost 5 bases and J 7 bases, leaving 12 bases between the germline ends.

This chain links TRBV11-2 with TRBJ2-7; 10 bases fit TRBD1. CDR3 length: 14 amino acids. Germline values: CDR1 SGHAT, CDR2 FQNNGV. After removal of 5 bases from V and 5 bases from J, the junction contained 6 bases not matched to a gene. CDR3 DNA sequence: TGTGCCAGCAGCGAAGGGACAGGGGCCAACGAGCAGTACTTC. Its translation: CASSEGTGANEQYF. Looking up the rest from reference TRBV11-2 and TRBJ2-7 gives the full variable domain: EAGVAQSPRYKIIEKRQSVAFWCNPISGHATLYWYQQILGQGPKLLIQFQNNGVVDDSQLPKDRFSAERLKGVDSTLKIQPAKLEDSAVYLCASSEGTGANEQYFGPGTRLTVT.

The chain has TRBV7-9 and TRBJ2-7; weak D call: TRBD2 (6 bases). The germline gives CDR1 SEHNR, CDR2 FQNEAQ (reference sequence). The CDR3 is made up of 14 amino acids. The V gene lost 5 bases and the J gene lost 2 bases, with 13 bases spanning the gap. The CDR3 nucleotides read TGTGCCAGCAGCCCCCGGGACTCAACCTACGAGCAGTACTTC. The encoded protein is CASSPRDSTYEQYF.

This chain joins TRBV19 and TRBJ1-2; tentatively, D is TRBD1 (5 bases). This CDR3 is 15 amino acids long. Trimming stripped 6 bases from V and 0 bases from J, with 14 bases between. Per the germline V gene, CDR1 is LNHDA and CDR2 is SQIVND (reference sequence). The CDR3 reads CASSPLGETNYGYTF. As DNA, the CDR3 is TGTGCCAGTAGCCCCCTAGGGGAAACTAACTATGGCTACACCTTC.

The chain uses TRBV28 and TRBJ2-5; the match to TRBD2 covers 14 bases. The CDR3 is 17 amino acids. CDR1 and CDR2 (germline): MDHEN, SYDVKM. V shed 7 bases and J 5 bases; nucleotides not matched to a gene: 12. The CDR3 DNA reads as TGTGCCAGCACGGGGAGTGAGGGACTAGCGGGGGTGGAGACCCAGTACTTC. It encodes CASTGSEGLAGVETQYF.

The chain combines TRBV30 with TRBJ2-3, with D unresolved. This CDR3 has 12 amino acids. V lost 2 bases and J lost 2, with 5 bases in between. From germline, CDR1 is GTSNPN and CDR2 SVGIG (reference sequence). The CDR3 bases are TGTGCCTGGAGTTTACTCACAGATACGCAGTATTTT. Its protein product is CAWSLLTDTQYF. Full variable domain (rest looked up from reference TRBV30 and TRBJ2-3): SQTIHQWPATLVQPVGSPLSLECTVEGTSNPNLYWYRQAAGRGLQLLFYSVGIGQISSEVPQNLSASRPQDRQFILSSKKLLLSDSGFYLCAWSLLTDTQYFGPGTRLTVL.

CDR3 sequence reads: CASSDRTRARGTEAFF. The CDR3 DNA sequence: TGCGCCAGCAGTGACCGAACCAGGGCCCGGGGCACTGAAGCTTTCTTT. The gene calls are TRBV10-1 and TRBJ1-1; possibly TRBD1 for D (5 bases). The V end was cut by 3 bases, the J end by 4 bases, with 18 bases between. CDR1 and CDR2 from the germline V gene are WNHNN and SYGVQD (reference sequence). The CDR3 covers 16 residues.

This chain links TRBV6-5 with TRBJ2-5, with 10 nucleotides matching TRBD2. The length of the CDR3 is 15 residues. Looked up from germline, CDR1 is MNHEY and CDR2 is SVGAGI. Trimming took 2 bases from V and 2 from J; bases not matched to a gene: 2. The CDR3 here is CASSYGTSAQETQYF. The CDR3 DNA sequence: TGTGCCAGCAGTTACGGGACTAGCGCGCAAGAGACCCAGTACTTC.

The chain employs TRBV4-2 and TRBJ1-1; D may be TRBD1 (5 bases). Per germline, CDR1 LGHNA and CDR2 YNFKEQ. With 3 bases removed from V and 0 bases from J, the gap between germline ends came to 17 bases. There are 17 residues in the CDR3. In DNA, the CDR3 is TGTGCCAGCAGCCATCCGGGACCGATACGATTGAACACTGAAGCTTTCTTT. Translation: CASSHPGPIRLNTEAFF.

The chain combines TRBV4-2 with TRBJ1-1, with D possibly matching TRBD1 (6 bases). V was trimmed by 2 bases and J by 7 bases, leaving 8 bases between them. CDR1 and CDR2 from the germline V gene are LGHNA and YNFKEQ. The CDR3 loop spans 12 amino acids. The CDR3 DNA follows: TGTGCCAGCAGCCAAACAGGGCGTGAAGCTTTCTTT. As protein: CASSQTGREAFF.

The chain recombines TRBV6-6 with TRBJ2-1, with TRBD2 as a possible D gene (6 bases). The CDR3 extends over 15 amino acids. V lost 0 bases and J 8 bases, leaving 14 bases between the germline ends. Germline V gene lookup returns CDR1 MNHNY and CDR2 SVGAGI (reference sequence). The DNA of the CDR3 is TGTGCCAGCAGTTACTCGGCCCCGGGCGGGGATGAGCAGTTCTTC. This translates into CASSYSAPGGDEQFF.

The rearrangement links TRBV6-5 to TRBJ2-7; TRBD2 matches at 7 bases. CDR1 MNHEY and CDR2 SVGAGI come from the germline V gene. J gave up 6 bases and V 1 base, and 9 bases lay outside the gene matches. This CDR3 is built from 15 residues. DNA for the CDR3: TGTGCCAGCAGTTACTTCGAGCGGGGAATTGGCGAGCAGTACTTC. This translates into CASSYFERGIGEQYF.

The V and J genes are TRBV19 and TRBJ2-5; 7 nucleotides align to TRBD2. CDR1 is LNHDA, CDR2 SQIVND, per germline (reference sequence). Trimming took 0 bases from V and 0 from J; bases not matched to a gene: 4. The CDR3 has 16 residues. The CDR3: CASSIDLAVYQETQYF. The CDR3 DNA reads as TGTGCCAGTAGTATAGACCTAGCGGTATACCAAGAGACCCAGTACTTC. Full variable domain (remainder filled in from reference TRBV19 and TRBJ2-5): DGGITQSPKYLFRKEGQNVTLSCEQNLNHDAMYWYRQDPGQGLRLIYYSQIVNDFQKGDIAEGYSVSREKKESFPLTVTSAQKNPTAFYLCASSIDLAVYQETQYFGPGTRLLVL.

The chain joins TRBV30 to TRBJ2-7; perhaps TRBD2 as D (6 bases). V lost 0 bases to trimming and J lost 3 bases, with 9 bases between them. This CDR3 has 13 amino acids. CDR1 and CDR2 from the germline V gene are GTSNPN and SVGIG (reference sequence). CDR3 DNA sequence: TGTGCCTGGAGTGTATCGGGGGACTACGAGCAGTACTTC. This encodes CAWSVSGDYEQYF.

V gene TRBV5-6 combines with J gene TRBJ1-5; 9 bases are a match to TRBD1. The CDR3 consists of 16 residues. J lost 5 bases, V lost 4 bases, and 10 bases had no gene match. Germline-derived CDR1 and CDR2 are SGHDT and YYEEEE. CDR3 amino acids: CASSAHGQGIYQPQHF. CDR3 sequence (DNA): TGTGCCAGCAGCGCCCACGGACAGGGGATTTATCAGCCCCAGCATTTT.

The V and J genes are TRBV7-9 and TRBJ2-5, with 11 bases lining up with TRBD1. The CDR3 extends over 15 amino acids. The V segment lost 6 bases and the J segment 2 bases; nucleotides outside the gene matches: 5. Germline assignment: CDR1 SEHNR and CDR2 FQNEAQ (reference sequence). DNA for the CDR3: TGTGCCAGCAGATTCCGGGACAGGGGGCAAGAGACCCAGTACTTC. This encodes CASRFRDRGQETQYF.

This clone was detected a few times. This chain joins TRBV19 and TRBJ1-1; D gene unclear. The CDR3 spans 11 residues. Trimming left V 4 bases short and J 6 bases short, with 6 bases between. Germline V gene data show CDR1 as LNHDA and CDR2 as SQIVND (reference sequence). The CDR3 DNA sequence: TGTGCCAGTAGTAAAGGGCCTGAAGCTTTCTTT. Translated: CASSKGPEAFF.

The CDR3 nucleotides are TGTGCCATCAGTGAGAGGACAGTTTTGACCTACGAGCAGTACTTC. It is translated as CAISERTVLTYEQYF. The chain has TRBV10-3 and TRBJ2-7, with a weak D call TRBD1 (6 bases). This CDR3 is built from 15 residues. V was pared by 2 bases and J by 2 bases, with 13 bases between. Germline CDR1 reads ENHRY; CDR2 reads SYGVKD.

The chain combines TRBV7-6 with TRBJ1-1; D might be TRBD1 (5 bases). The CDR3 has 17 amino acids. CDR1 is SGHVS and CDR2 is FNYEAQ in the germline V gene. Between the trimmed V and J ends, which lost 2 bases and 3 bases, there was a span of 19 bases. CDR3 DNA: TGTGCCAGCAGCTTAAATGTGTTGTTAGGGGATCACACTGAAGCTTTCTTT. This codes for CASSLNVLLGDHTEAFF.

This chain joins TRBV9 and TRBJ2-7; possibly TRBD2 for D (7 bases). CDR1 and CDR2 (germline): SGDLS, YYNGEE. The germline V and J ends were trimmed by 4 bases and 0 bases, with 11 bases remaining between them. This CDR3 comprises 14 residues. DNA of the CDR3: TGTGCCAGCAGCCCCGGGGGGCTCTCCTACGAGCAGTACTTC. Protein sequence: CASSPGGLSYEQYF.